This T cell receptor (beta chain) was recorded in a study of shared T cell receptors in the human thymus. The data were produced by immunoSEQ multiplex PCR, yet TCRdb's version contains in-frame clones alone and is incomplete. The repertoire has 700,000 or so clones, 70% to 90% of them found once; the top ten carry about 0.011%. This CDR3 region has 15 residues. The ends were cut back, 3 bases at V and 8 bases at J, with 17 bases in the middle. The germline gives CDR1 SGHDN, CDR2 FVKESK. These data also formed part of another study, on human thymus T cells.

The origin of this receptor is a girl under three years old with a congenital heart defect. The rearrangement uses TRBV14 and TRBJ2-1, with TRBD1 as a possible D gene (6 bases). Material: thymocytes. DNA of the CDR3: TGTGCCAGCAGCCAGAGAGCCGGGACAATGGATGAGCAGTTCTTC. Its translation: CASSQRAGTMDEQFF.